Sequencing of this TCR beta chain was carried out in a study of T cells in Graves' hyperthyroidism and ophthalmopathy. Germline V gene sequence: CDR1 SNHLY, CDR2 FYNNEI. Germline trimming cut 8 bases from V and 6 bases from J; bases unmatched to any gene: 4. CDR3 length: 12 residues. Using RNA transcripts as the source, TCR beta CDR3 regions were amplified. The primer set for the first-round RT-PCR of the TCR CDR3 was HTBI. From the multiplex PCR reads, TCRdb called clonotypes with MiXCR, one entry per CDR3 protein. The sample has around 660,000 distinct CDR3 sequences, 45% seen once; the top ten hold more than 7%.

The sequenced material came from peripheral blood or thyroid tissue (not recorded which). This TCR was recovered from an adult man with Graves' disease, either hyperthyroidism or ophthalmopathy (not recorded which). The rearrangement joins TRBV2 to TRBJ1-1; 9 positions agree with TRBD1. DNA for the CDR3: TGTGCCAGCGGGGACAGGGCCCCTGAAGCTTTCTTT. This translates into CASGDRAPEAFF.